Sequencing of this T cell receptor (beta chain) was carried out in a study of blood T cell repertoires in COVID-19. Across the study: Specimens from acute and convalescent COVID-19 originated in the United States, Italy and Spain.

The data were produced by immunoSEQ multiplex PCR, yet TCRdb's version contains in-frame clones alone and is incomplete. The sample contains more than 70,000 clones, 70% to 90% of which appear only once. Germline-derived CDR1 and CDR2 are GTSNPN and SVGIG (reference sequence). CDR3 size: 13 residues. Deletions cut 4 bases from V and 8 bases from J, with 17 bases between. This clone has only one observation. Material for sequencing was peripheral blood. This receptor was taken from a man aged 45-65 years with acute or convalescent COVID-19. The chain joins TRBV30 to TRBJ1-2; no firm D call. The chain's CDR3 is CAWKGGRRGGYTF. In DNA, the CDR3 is TGTGCCTGGAAGGGTGGCAGGCGAGGGGGCTACACCTTC.